This T cell receptor (beta chain) emerged from a study of blood T cells in healthy people across ages. Turning to the study itself: In model experiments, template switching was able to capture about one barcoded beta molecule for every two T cells that were present.

After removal of 8 bases from V and 8 bases from J, the junction contained 8 bases not matched to a gene. The CDR3 contains 12 residues. Germline V gives CDR1 DFQATT, CDR2 SNEGSKA (reference sequence). Study-level results: No conclusive comparison of naive versus antigen-experienced cells was possible with unsorted PBMCs.

In its sample, this clonotype was seen a few times. Its antigen is currently unknown. The authors ran a second PCR of 7 to 11 cycles using a sample-barcoded 5' primer and a J-beta primer mix. A single record per CDR3 protein comes from TCRdb applying MiXCR to the 5' RACE reads. The sample lists 600,000 or so distinct CDR3 sequences; more than 45% were seen once. Total RNA extraction produced at least 6 micrograms (per sample) for the study. Sequenced input: blood. The source is a man older than 75 in good health. The chain combines TRBV20-1 with TRBJ2-1, with 8 bases aligning to TRBD1. The CDR3 DNA sequence: TGCAGTCCGGACAGGGCGGGCTATGAGCAGTTCTTC. It codes for CSPDRAGYEQFF.